These 9 T cell receptor beta chains came from one sample sequenced in a study of cytomegalovirus exposure and HLA in healthy donors. Primers for the PCR totalled 60 Vbeta and 13 Jbeta. Assay used: immunoSEQ multiplex PCR; TCRdb lists only in-frame clones, some missing. Of roughly 110,000 clones in the sample, about 80% were seen once. Sequenced material: PBMCs. Receptor source: a man aged 25-40 years in good health and CMV-seropositive.

The V gene is TRBV5-1, the J gene TRBJ1-6; perhaps TRBD1 as D (5 bases). CDR1 is SGHRS, CDR2 YFSETQ, per germline. Trimming removed 3 bases from V and 7 bases from J, with 8 bases in between. This CDR3 has 13 amino acids. The CDR3 bases are TGCGCCAGCAGCTCGACAGTAAATTCACCCCTCCACTTT. It is translated as CASSSTVNSPLHF.

V gene TRBV5-6 combines with J gene TRBJ1-2; TRBD1 aligns across 10 bases. This CDR3 spans 14 amino acids. The ends lost 3 bases at V and 4 bases at J; junction bases unmatched: 3. Germline lookup yields CDR1 SGHDT and CDR2 YYEEEE. CDR3 nucleotide sequence: TGTGCCAGCAGCTGGGACAGGGGTAGCTATGGCTACACCTTC. This translates into CASSWDRGSYGYTF.

The J gene is TRBJ2-4, the V gene TRBV7-9, with 7 bases matching TRBD2. Germline values: CDR1 SEHNR, CDR2 FQNEAQ (reference sequence). V was clipped by 6 bases and J by 6 bases; unmatched bases: 5. The CDR3 has 13 residues. The CDR3 DNA reads TGTGCCAGCAGAGATTCTAGCGGAAACATTCAGTACTTC. It is translated as CASRDSSGNIQYF.

This chain uses TRBV19 with TRBJ1-5; 8 nucleotides match TRBD1. This CDR3 contains 15 residues. Germline lookup yields CDR1 LNHDA and CDR2 SQIVND (reference sequence). The ends lost 9 bases at V and 4 bases at J; junction bases unmatched: 11. Written as DNA, the CDR3 is TGTGCCAGCCTCTTTAGGACAGGGCTTAATCAGCCCCAGCATTTT. Residues: CASLFRTGLNQPQHF.

The chain carries TRBV5-1 and TRBJ2-1; 8 nucleotides line up with TRBD2. This CDR3 comprises 15 residues. With 1 base clipped from V and 9 bases from J, the junction kept 9 bases outside the gene matches. The germline V gene has CDR1 SGHRS and CDR2 YFSETQ. Written as DNA, the CDR3 is TGCGCCAGCAGCTTGTTCGGGGGGGCGGAAGGTGAGCAGTTCTTC. It is translated as CASSLFGGAEGEQFF. The whole variable domain, filled in from reference TRBV5-1 and TRBJ2-1, reads KAGVTQTPRYLIKTRGQQVTLSCSPISGHRSVSWYQQTPGQGLQFLFEYFSETQRNKGNFPGRFSGRQFSNSRSEMNVSTLELGDSALYLCASSLFGGAEGEQFFGPGTRLTVL.

This chain joins TRBV6-5 and TRBJ1-1; possible D gene TRBD1, 5 bases. The CDR3 runs to 15 residues. Germline CDR1 is MNHEY and CDR2 is SVGAGI. V was cut by 0 bases and J by 0 bases, with 8 bases left in between. The CDR3 reads CASSYSAGLNTEAFF. The CDR3 DNA sequence: TGTGCCAGCAGTTACTCGGCGGGACTGAACACTGAAGCTTTCTTT.

The V and J genes are TRBV25-1 and TRBJ2-5, with D possibly matching TRBD1 (5 bases). The CDR3 spans 13 residues. From germline, CDR1 is MGHDK and CDR2 SYGVNS. V lost 2 bases, J lost 1 base, and 5 bases lay in between. CDR3 loop: CASSEGAQETQYF. DNA of the CDR3: TGTGCCAGCAGTGAAGGGGCCCAAGAGACCCAGTACTTC.

This rearrangement joins TRBV6-1 to TRBJ1-4; 7 nucleotides line up with TRBD1. In germline, CDR1 is MNHNS, CDR2 SASEGT. The CDR3 contains 15 residues. V trimming: 4 bases; J trimming: 5 bases; junction bases outside the gene matches: 7. DNA of the CDR3: TGTGCCAGCAGTGCGACAGGGACCTTAAATGAAAAACTGTTTTTT. Its translation is CASSATGTLNEKLFF.

As for this clone: Different DNA sequences within this sample yield the same CDR3. The chain joins TRBV6-5 to TRBJ1-5, with D possibly being TRBD1 (5 bases). The CDR3 covers 14 residues. Germline V gene data show CDR1 as MNHEY and CDR2 as SVGAGI. V lost 6 bases to trimming and J lost 7 bases, with 16 bases between them. In DNA, the CDR3 is TGTGCCAGCAGCCGGGGGGGTGTAGGACAGCCCCAGCATTTT. Translating gives CASSRGGVGQPQHF.